The clone carrying this T cell receptor (beta chain) was recorded a few times. Germline trimming cut 4 bases from V and 3 bases from J; bases unmatched to any gene: 10. The CDR3 has 15 residues. The germline gives CDR1 DFQATT, CDR2 SNEGSKA (reference sequence). This sample was taken from a study of CD8 T cells in ankylosing spondylitis. MiXCR, applied by TCRdb to the 5' RACE reads, yields one record per CDR3 protein. This table holds around 180,000 distinct CDR3 sequences, roughly 18% found once. The sequenced sample was blood, either unsorted or a sorted T cell fraction (not recorded which). The chain combines TRBV20-1 with TRBJ2-3, with 7 bases identical to TRBD1. This receptor was taken from a male donor aged 5 to 29 with ankylosing spondylitis or in good health (not recorded which). The CDR3 region is CSATPVRQGTDTQYF. DNA for the CDR3: TGCAGTGCTACGCCCGTAAGACAGGGAACAGATACGCAGTATTTT.